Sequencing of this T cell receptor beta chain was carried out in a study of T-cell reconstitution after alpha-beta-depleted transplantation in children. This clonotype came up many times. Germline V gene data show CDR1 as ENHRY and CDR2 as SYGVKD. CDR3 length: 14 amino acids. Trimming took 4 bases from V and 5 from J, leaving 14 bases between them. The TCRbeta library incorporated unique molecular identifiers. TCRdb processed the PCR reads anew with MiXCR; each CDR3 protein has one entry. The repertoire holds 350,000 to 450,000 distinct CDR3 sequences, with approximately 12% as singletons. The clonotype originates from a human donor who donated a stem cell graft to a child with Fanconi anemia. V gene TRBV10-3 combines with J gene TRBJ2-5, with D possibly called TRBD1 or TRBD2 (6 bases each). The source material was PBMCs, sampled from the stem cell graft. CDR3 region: CAISGTTGSETQYF. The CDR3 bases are TGTGCCATCAGTGGGACTACAGGGTCGGAGACCCAGTACTTC.